This T cell receptor beta chain was recovered during a study of T-cell memory formation after mild COVID-19. Study summary: Largely donor-specific TCR clusters were found. Regarding the study as a whole: Whether day 37 second-wave clones are SARS-CoV-2-specific was not confirmed. Later expanders leaned toward CD4+, whereas clones contracting from day 15 to 85 were balanced CD4/CD8.

Sample barcodes and UMIs were carried by the TCR alpha and TCR beta cDNA libraries that 5'RACE generated with constant-segment primers. In TCRdb, the 5' RACE reads were re-called with MiXCR into one record per CDR3 protein. The data contain about half a million distinct CDR3 sequences, 18% of them singletons. The junction had 15 bases not matched to a gene; V was cut back by 5 bases and J by 4 bases. The CDR3 extends over 17 amino acids. Germline values: CDR1 SGHNT, CDR2 YYREEE (reference sequence). Turning to this clonotype: Its specificity is not known.

Sequenced input: PBMCs or a T cell subset sorted from them (not recorded which). The chain is built from TRBV5-4 and TRBJ2-1, with TRBD1 matching over 7 bases. The sequence came from an adult woman who had mild COVID-19 (a few samples of this study predate the infection). Cell type and time point are not known. CDR3 coding DNA: TGTGCCAGCAGTCTAGCCACAGGGGCAGGTTCGTACAATGAGCAGTTCTTC. Its protein is CASSLATGAGSYNEQFF.